This TCR beta chain was captured in a study of blood T cell repertoires in COVID-19. On the study more broadly: Collection of acute and convalescent COVID-19 samples took place in the United States, Italy and Spain. T cells, B-cell-depleted T cells, or PBMCs provided the cDNA or gDNA that served as material.

Unmatched junction bases numbered 3, after V lost 6 bases and J lost 1 base. CDR1 is ENHRY and CDR2 is SYGVKD in the germline V gene. This CDR3 contains 14 residues. Authors' methods: Counts of nucleated cells, estimated from reference gene primer amplification, were obtained. Method: immunoSEQ multiplex PCR; TCRdb's copy keeps in-frame clones and lacks some. V and J calls and clone size are as listed in that table; D and trimming were resolved from the DNA. The sample holds approximately 120,000 clones, around 76% seen once. Sequenced: peripheral blood. The clonotype comes from a human donor in a cohort sampled during active COVID-19. This sequence joins TRBV10-3 and TRBJ1-1, with 9 bases lining up with TRBD1. CDR3: CAIRPGQGNTEAFF. CDR3 nucleotides: TGTGCCATCAGGCCGGGACAGGGGAACACTGAAGCTTTCTTT.